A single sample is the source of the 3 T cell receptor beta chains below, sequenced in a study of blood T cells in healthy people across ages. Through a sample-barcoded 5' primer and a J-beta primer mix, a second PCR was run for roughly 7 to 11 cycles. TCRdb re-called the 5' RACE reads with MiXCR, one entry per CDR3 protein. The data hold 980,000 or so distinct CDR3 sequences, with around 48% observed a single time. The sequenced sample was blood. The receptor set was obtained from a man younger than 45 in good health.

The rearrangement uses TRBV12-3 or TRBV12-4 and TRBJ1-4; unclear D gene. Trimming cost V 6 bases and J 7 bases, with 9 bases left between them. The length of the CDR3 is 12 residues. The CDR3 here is CASSTPPEKLFF. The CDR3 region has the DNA TGTGCCAGCAGCACCCCTCCTGAAAAACTGTTTTTT.

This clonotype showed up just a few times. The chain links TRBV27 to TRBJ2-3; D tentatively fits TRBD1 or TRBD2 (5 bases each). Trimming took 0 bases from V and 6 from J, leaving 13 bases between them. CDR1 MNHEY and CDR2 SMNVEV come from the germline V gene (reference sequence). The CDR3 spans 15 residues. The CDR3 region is CASSLSAAWGDTQYF. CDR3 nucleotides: TGTGCCAGCAGTTTATCGGCGGCTTGGGGGGATACGCAGTATTTT.

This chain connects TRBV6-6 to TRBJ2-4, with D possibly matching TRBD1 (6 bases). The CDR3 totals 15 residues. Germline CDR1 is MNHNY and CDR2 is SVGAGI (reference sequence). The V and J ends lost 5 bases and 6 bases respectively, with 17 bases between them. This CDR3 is CASSALQGSANIQYF. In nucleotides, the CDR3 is TGTGCCAGCAGTGCCCTACAGGGTTCCGCAAACATTCAGTACTTC.